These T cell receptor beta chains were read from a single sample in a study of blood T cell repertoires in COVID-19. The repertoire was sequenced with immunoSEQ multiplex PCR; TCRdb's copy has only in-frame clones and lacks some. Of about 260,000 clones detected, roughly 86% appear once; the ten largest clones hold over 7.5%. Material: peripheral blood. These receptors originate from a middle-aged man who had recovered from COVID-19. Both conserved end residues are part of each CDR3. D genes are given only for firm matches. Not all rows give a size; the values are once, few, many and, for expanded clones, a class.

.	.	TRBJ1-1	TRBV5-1	CASSLADRGTEAFF	TGCGCCAGCAGCTTGGCGGACCGGGGAACTGAAGCTTTCTTT
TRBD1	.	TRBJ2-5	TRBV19	CASSNRDRKTQYF	TGTGCCAGTAGTAACCGGGACAGAAAGACCCAGTACTTC
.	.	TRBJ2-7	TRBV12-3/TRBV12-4	CASSSNYEQYF	TGTGCCAGCAGTTCAAACTACGAGCAGTACTTC
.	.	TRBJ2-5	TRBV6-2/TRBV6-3	CASSFLRQETQYF	TGTGCCAGCAGTTTCCTGCGTCAAGAGACCCAGTACTTC
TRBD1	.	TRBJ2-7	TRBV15	CATSRPRGQAVRGQYF	TGTGCCACCAGCAGACCTAGGGGACAGGCAGTCAGGGGGCAGTACTTC
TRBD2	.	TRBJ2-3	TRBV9	CASSTSGRFADTQYF	TGTGCCAGCAGCACTAGCGGGAGGTTCGCAGATACGCAGTATTTT
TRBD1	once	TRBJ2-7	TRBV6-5	CASKRTGGGEQYF	TGTGCCAGCAAAAGGACAGGGGGCGGCGAGCAGTACTTC
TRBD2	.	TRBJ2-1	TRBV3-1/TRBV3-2	CASSHPGGLAGGLYNEQFF	TGTGCCAGCAGCCATCCCGGAGGACTAGCGGGGGGCCTTTACAATGAGCAGTTCTTC
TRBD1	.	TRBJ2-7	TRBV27	CASYSGTGVHEQYF	TGTGCCAGCTACTCCGGGACAGGGGTCCACGAGCAGTACTTC
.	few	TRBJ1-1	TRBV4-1	CASSQIGGRENTEAFF	TGCGCCAGCAGCCAGATCGGGGGGCGGGAGAACACTGAAGCTTTCTTT
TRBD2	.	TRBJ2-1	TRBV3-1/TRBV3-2	CATKKRGGNVSYNEQFF	TGTGCCACTAAGAAGCGCGGGGGGAACGTTTCCTACAATGAGCAGTTCTTC
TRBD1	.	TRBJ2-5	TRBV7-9	CASSSDRGFGVRSQYF	TGTGCCAGCAGCTCGGACAGGGGGTTTGGGGTTCGGTCCCAGTACTTC
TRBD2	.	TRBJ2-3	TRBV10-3	CAISGLAGAGDTQYF	TGTGCCATCAGTGGACTAGCGGGGGCTGGTGATACGCAGTATTTT
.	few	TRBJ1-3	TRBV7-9	CASSADRLTPGNTIYF	TGTGCCAGCAGCGCGGACAGATTAACGCCTGGAAACACCATATATTTT
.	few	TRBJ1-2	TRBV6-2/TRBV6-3	CASSYSGAGDGYTF	TGTGCCAGCAGTTACTCGGGAGCAGGGGACGGCTACACCTTC
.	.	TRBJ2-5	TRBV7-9	CASSQMNYRVGETQYF	TGTGCCAGCAGCCAGATGAATTACAGGGTAGGAGAGACCCAGTACTTC